These 9 T cell receptor beta chains share one sample of origin, sequenced in a study of blood T cell repertoires in COVID-19. The data were produced by immunoSEQ multiplex PCR, yet TCRdb's version contains in-frame clones alone and is incomplete. The table lists hundreds of thousands of clones, 85% to 90% of them singletons. The sequencing sample was made of peripheral blood. These receptors were collected from a woman in her thirties or forties with COVID-19, enrolled during active disease.

The chain joins TRBV6-5 to TRBJ2-7; D is possibly TRBD1 (5 bases). From germline, CDR1 is MNHEY and CDR2 SVGAGI. CDR3 length equals 15 residues. Trimming took off 0 bases at V and 0 bases at J, with 9 bases between the two ends. The CDR3 region is CASSYSQGHSYEQYF. In DNA, the CDR3 is TGTGCCAGCAGTTACTCCCAGGGTCACTCCTACGAGCAGTACTTC.

This chain joins TRBV29-1 and TRBJ2-6; perhaps TRBD1 as D (5 bases). V lost 2 bases to trimming and J lost 2 bases, with 16 bases between them. The germline gives CDR1 SQVTM, CDR2 ANQGSEA. This CDR3 region has 17 residues. Written as DNA, the CDR3 is TGCAGCGTTGAAATCCGGGCAGGGATAGCTGGGGCCAACGTCCTGACTTTC. Translation gives CSVEIRAGIAGANVLTF.

This clone was detected only once. The chain joins TRBV12-3 or TRBV12-4 to TRBJ2-1; 8 positions agree with TRBD1. This CDR3 is built from 13 residues. With 2 bases clipped from V and 14 bases from J, the junction kept 8 bases outside the gene matches. This CDR3 reads CASSLFQTGVEFF. The CDR3 region has the DNA TGTGCCAGCAGTTTATTCCAGACAGGGGTCGAGTTCTTC.

The CDR3 coding sequence is TGTGCCAGTAGTCTCCAGGGTAACACTAATCAGCCCCAGCATTTT. Encoded protein: CASSLQGNTNQPQHF. The chain recombines TRBV19 with TRBJ1-5, with D tentatively TRBD1 (5 bases). Between the trimmed V and J ends, which lost 5 bases and 4 bases, there was a span of 15 bases. The CDR3 runs 15 residues. The germline V gene has CDR1 LNHDA and CDR2 SQIVND (reference sequence).

The J gene is TRBJ2-1, the V gene TRBV27; 10 bases align to TRBD2. Germline CDR1 and CDR2: MNHEY and SMNVEV (reference sequence). The CDR3 length is 17 residues. Losses at the gene ends were 8 bases for V and 0 bases for J; bases not matched to a gene: 10. The CDR3 DNA is TGTGCCAGCCGCTTTGGAGCGGGAGGGCCCTCCTACAATGAGCAGTTCTTC. As protein: CASRFGAGGPSYNEQFF.

The CDR3 is CASSPSPVGGARGYTF. The CDR3 DNA reads TGTGCCAGCAGCCCCAGCCCGGTAGGCGGGGCGCGTGGCTACACCTTC. This chain connects TRBV7-2 to TRBJ1-2; tentative D call: TRBD1 (5 bases). There are 16 residues in the CDR3. Germline-derived CDR1 and CDR2 are SGHTA and FQGNSA. Trimming removed 5 bases from V and 7 bases from J, with 23 bases in between.

The chain couples TRBV7-3 to TRBJ2-1; TRBD2 matches 10 bases. Losses at the gene ends were 5 bases for V and 4 bases for J; bases not matched to a gene: 5. CDR1 SGHTA and CDR2 FQGTGA come from the germline V gene. The CDR3 sequence is 15 residues long. As DNA, the CDR3 is TGTGCCAGCAGCCCCGGACTAGCGGCTTACAATGAGCAGTTCTTC. Translating gives CASSPGLAAYNEQFF.

The CDR3 sequence is CASSRGDRVATGELFF. CDR3 in DNA: TGCGCCAGCAGCAGAGGGGACAGGGTGGCCACCGGGGAGCTGTTTTTT. This chain links TRBV5-1 with TRBJ2-2; 9 nucleotides match TRBD1. The germline V gene has CDR1 SGHRS and CDR2 YFSETQ. CDR3 size: 16 residues. After removal of 4 bases from V and 4 bases from J, the junction contained 8 bases not matched to a gene.

The V and J genes are TRBV7-2 and TRBJ2-1, with D tentatively TRBD2 (6 bases). Trimming removed 4 bases at V and 15 bases at J, with 22 bases between. Germline assignment: CDR1 SGHTA and CDR2 FQGNSA. The CDR3 consists of 14 residues. The CDR3 bases are TGTGCCAGCAGCTGGAATAGTGGAGGGACTCTGCCGTTCTTC. Amino acid sequence: CASSWNSGGTLPFF.